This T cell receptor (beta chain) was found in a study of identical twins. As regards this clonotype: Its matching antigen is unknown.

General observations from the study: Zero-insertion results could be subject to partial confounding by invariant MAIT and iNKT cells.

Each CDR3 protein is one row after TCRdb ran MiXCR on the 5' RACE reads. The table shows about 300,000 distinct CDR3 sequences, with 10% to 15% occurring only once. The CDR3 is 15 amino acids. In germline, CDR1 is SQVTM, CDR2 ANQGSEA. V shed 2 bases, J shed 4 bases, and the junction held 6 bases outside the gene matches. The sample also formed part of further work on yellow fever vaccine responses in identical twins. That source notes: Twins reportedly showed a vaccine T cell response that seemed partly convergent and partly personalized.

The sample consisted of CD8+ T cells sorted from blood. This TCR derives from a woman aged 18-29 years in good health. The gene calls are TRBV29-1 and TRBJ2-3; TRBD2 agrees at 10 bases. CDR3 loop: CSVENPSGSADTQYF. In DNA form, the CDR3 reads TGCAGCGTTGAAAACCCTAGCGGGAGTGCAGATACGCAGTATTTT.